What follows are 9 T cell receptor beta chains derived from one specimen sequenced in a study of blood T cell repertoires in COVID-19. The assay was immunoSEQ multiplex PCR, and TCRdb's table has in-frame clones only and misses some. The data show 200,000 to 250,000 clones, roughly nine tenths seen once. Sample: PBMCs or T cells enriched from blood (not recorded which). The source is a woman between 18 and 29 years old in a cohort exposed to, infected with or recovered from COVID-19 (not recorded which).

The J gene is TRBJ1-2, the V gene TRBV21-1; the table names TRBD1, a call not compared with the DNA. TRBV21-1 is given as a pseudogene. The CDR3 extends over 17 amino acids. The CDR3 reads CASSKALGRGSPYGYTF. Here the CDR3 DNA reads TGTGCCAGCAGCAAAGCGCTGGGCAGGGGTTCGCCCTATGGCTACACCTTC.

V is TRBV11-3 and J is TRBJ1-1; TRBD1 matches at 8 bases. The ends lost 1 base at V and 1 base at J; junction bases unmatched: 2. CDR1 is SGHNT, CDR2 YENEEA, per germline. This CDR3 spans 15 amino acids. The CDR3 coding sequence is TGTGCCAGCAGCTTAGTCCAGGGGGCGAACACTGAAGCTTTCTTT. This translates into CASSLVQGANTEAFF.

The CDR3 is CAWSVLLAGGSGELFF. The DNA of the CDR3 is TGTGCCTGGAGTGTACTTCTAGCGGGAGGATCTGGGGAGCTGTTTTTT. J is TRBJ2-2 and V is TRBV30; 11 nucleotides match TRBD2. The CDR3 contains 16 residues. Trimming cost V 0 bases and J 8 bases; bases outside gene matches: 8. Germline loops: CDR1 GTSNPN, CDR2 SVGIG (reference sequence).

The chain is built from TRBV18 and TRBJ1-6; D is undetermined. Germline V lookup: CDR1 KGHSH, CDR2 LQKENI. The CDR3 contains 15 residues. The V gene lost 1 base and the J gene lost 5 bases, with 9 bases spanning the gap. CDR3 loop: CASSPRGRDNSPLHF. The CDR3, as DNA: TGTGCCAGCTCACCACGAGGGAGAGATAATTCACCCCTCCACTTT.

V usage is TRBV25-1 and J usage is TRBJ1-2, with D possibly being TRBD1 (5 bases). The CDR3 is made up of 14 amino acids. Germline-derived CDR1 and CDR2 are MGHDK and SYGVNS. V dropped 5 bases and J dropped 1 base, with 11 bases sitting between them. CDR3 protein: CASSSDRGNYGYTF. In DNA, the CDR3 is TGTGCCAGCAGTTCTGATAGGGGTAACTATGGCTACACCTTC.

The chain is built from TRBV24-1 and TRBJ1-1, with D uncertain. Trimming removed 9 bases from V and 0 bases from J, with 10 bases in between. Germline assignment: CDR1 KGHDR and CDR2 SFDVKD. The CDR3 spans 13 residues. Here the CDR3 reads CATARGLNTEAFF. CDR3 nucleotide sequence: TGTGCCACCGCGAGAGGTCTGAACACTGAAGCTTTCTTT.

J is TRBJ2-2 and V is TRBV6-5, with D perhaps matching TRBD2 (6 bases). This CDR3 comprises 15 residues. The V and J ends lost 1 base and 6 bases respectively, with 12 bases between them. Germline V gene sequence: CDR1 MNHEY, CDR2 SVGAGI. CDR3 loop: CASSYLLRRAGELFF. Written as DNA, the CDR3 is TGTGCCAGCAGTTACTTATTGCGGAGGGCCGGGGAGCTGTTTTTT.

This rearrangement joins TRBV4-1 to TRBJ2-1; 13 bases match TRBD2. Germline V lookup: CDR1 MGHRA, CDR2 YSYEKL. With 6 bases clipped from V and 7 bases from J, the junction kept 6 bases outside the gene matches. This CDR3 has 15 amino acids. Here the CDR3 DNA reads TGCGCCAGCAGGCCGCCGGGACTAGCGGGAAATGAGCAGTTCTTC. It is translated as CASRPPGLAGNEQFF.

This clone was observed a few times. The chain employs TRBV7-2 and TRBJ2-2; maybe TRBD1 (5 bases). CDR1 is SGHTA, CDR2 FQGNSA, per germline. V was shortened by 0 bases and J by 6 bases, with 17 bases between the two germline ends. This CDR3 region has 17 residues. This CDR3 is CASSLAVGRANAGELFF. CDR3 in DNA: TGTGCCAGCAGCTTAGCGGTCGGCAGGGCCAACGCCGGGGAGCTGTTTTTT.